This T cell receptor (beta chain) was recorded in a study of cytomegalovirus exposure and HLA in healthy donors. As to this clone: Its matching antigen is unknown.

Study-level results: A classifier reportedly called cytomegalovirus status with high sensitivity and specificity. Within the 100 to 150 validation repertoires, first-cohort TCR clusters tended to co-occur, according to a later analysis. Cytomegalovirus association was assigned to approximately 180 TCR beta chains.

Assay: immunoSEQ multiplex PCR; the TCRdb copy retains only in-frame clones and omits some. The table shows some 200,000 clones, with 70% to 85% occurring only once. The CDR3 runs to 15 residues. Germline CDR1 reads MDHEN; CDR2 reads SYDVKM. The ends were cut back, 4 bases at V and 0 bases at J, with 10 bases in the middle. This chain links TRBV28 with TRBJ1-5; tentative D call: TRBD1 (6 bases). Specimen: PBMCs. The clonotype was recovered from a woman in her twenties or thirties in good health and CMV-seropositive. The CDR3 DNA reads as TGTGCCAGCAGTTCGACAGGAGATAGCAATCAGCCCCAGCATTTT. It specifies CASSSTGDSNQPQHF.